This TCR beta chain stems from a study of regulatory and conventional T cells in RAG deficiency. Whole-study results and caveats: Treg unique TCR beta sequences were approximately 99-fold fewer in Omenn syndrome and CID/AS patients than controls.

Profiled with immunoSEQ multiplex PCR; TCRdb holds only in-frame clones, not every one. The repertoire includes about 20,000 clones, about 87% of them detected once, and over 1.1% sits in the top ten. On this clone: As yet, its antigen is unknown.

Regulatory T cells were sorted from blood as CD4+ CD25-high CD127-low cells. These data were also reused for a study on regulatory T cells. That work adds: Amplification used 52 TRBV primers and 13 TRBJ primers.

This clonotype was sampled from a human donor in good health. What was sequenced was Tregs sorted from blood.

The DNA for the CDR3 is TGTGCCAGTAGTACCTTCGACAGGGGAGGAGGTGAAGCTTTCTTT. Protein product: CASSTFDRGGGEAFF. This sequence joins TRBV19 and TRBJ1-1, with 8 bases aligning to TRBD1. Per the germline V gene, CDR1 is LNHDA and CDR2 is SQIVND (reference sequence). V shed 4 bases and J 7 bases; nucleotides not matched to a gene: 11. The CDR3 sequence is 15 residues long.